This T cell receptor (beta chain) emerged from a study of blood T cell repertoires in COVID-19. Study background: The United States, Italy and Spain provided the acute and convalescent COVID-19 samples. T cells, B-cell-depleted T cells, or PBMCs supplied cDNA or gDNA.

Categorization into cohorts depended on clinical history that participants reported. Recovered Cohort 3 donors showed two negative PCRs, clearance, or symptom resolution. Assay used: immunoSEQ multiplex PCR; TCRdb lists only in-frame clones, some missing. The table includes approximately 250,000 clones, approximately 84% detected once. This clone was seen once. Material: PBMCs or T cells enriched from blood (not recorded which). This receptor was identified in a middle-aged man who had recovered from COVID-19.

The CDR3 sequence: CAGASVNIGIEEETQYF. In DNA, the CDR3 is TGCGCCGGGGCAAGCGTAAATATAGGGATAGAAGAAGAGACCCAGTACTTC. The genes are TRBV10-1 and TRBJ2-5, with D possibly matching TRBD1 (5 bases). Between the trimmed V and J ends, which lost 11 bases and 3 bases, there was a span of 28 bases. The CDR3 has 17 residues. Germline loops: CDR1 WNHNN, CDR2 SYGVQD (reference sequence).